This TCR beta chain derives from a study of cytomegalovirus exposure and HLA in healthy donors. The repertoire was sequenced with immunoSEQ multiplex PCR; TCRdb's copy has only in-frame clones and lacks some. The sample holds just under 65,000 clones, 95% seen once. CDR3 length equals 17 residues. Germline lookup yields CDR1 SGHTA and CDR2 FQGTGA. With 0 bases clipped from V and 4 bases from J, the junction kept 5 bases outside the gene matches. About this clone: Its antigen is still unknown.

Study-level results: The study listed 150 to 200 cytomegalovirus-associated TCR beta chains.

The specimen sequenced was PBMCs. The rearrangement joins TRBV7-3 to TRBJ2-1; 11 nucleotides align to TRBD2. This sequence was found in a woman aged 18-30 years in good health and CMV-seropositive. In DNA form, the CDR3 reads TGTGCCAGCAGCTTAACGAGGCTAGCGGGGGGTTACAATGAGCAGTTCTTC. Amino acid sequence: CASSLTRLAGGYNEQFF.